This T cell receptor beta chain was found in a study of T cells after yellow fever vaccination. Study at large: Where fractions had low cell numbers, libraries were prepared from them with the SMART-Seq v4 Ultra Low Input RNA kit.

Via MiXCR, TCRdb re-called the 5' RACE reads, giving one row per CDR3 protein. The sample lists under 200,000 distinct CDR3 sequences; approximately 10% were seen once. Regarding the study as a whole: The study re-detected most primary-vaccination clones after the booster (approximately 96% CD4, roughly 85% CD8). The secondary response was weaker, and its peak arrived faster, on day 5 versus 15.

As to this clonotype: The target antigen is unknown.

The TCR originated in a man aged 18-30 years who received the YFV17D yellow fever vaccine. The sequencing used CD8+ T cells sorted from PBMCs, collected 15 days after the yellow fever booster vaccination.

CDR3 loop: CASNLGNTIYF. CDR3 nucleotides: TGTGCCAGCAATTTGGGAAACACCATATATTTT. V is TRBV12-3 or TRBV12-4 and J is TRBJ1-3; D is unclear. The CDR3 has 11 residues. The V end lost 7 bases, the J end lost 4 bases, and 5 bases lay between the germline ends.